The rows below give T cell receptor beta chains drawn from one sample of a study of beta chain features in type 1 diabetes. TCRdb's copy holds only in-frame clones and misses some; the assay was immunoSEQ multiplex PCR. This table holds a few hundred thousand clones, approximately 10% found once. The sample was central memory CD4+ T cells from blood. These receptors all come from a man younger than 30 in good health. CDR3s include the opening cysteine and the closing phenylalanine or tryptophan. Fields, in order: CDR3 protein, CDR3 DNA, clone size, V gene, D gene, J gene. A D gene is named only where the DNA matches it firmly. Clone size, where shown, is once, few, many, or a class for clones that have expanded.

CDR3: CAGVPIQNNEQFF
DNA: TGTGCCGGTGTGCCCATACAGAACAATGAGCAGTTCTTC
size: NA
V: TRBV18
D: NA
J: TRBJ2-1

CDR3: CASSFRGGSYNEQFF
DNA: TGTGCCAGCAGCTTTAGAGGTGGATCCTACAATGAGCAGTTCTTC
size: NA
V: TRBV11-3
D: NA
J: TRBJ2-1

CDR3: CSARVYGYTF
DNA: TGCAGTGCTAGGGTGTATGGCTACACCTTC
size: NA
V: TRBV20-1
D: NA
J: TRBJ1-2

CDR3: CASSPSASSYNEQFF
DNA: TGTGCCAGCAGCCCTAGCGCGAGCTCCTACAATGAGCAGTTCTTC
size: NA
V: TRBV5-4
D: NA
J: TRBJ2-1

CDR3: CASSLLAGVRGELFF
DNA: TGTGCCAGCAGCTTACTAGCGGGAGTGCGCGGGGAGCTGTTTTTT
size: few
V: TRBV5-4
D: TRBD2
J: TRBJ2-2

CDR3: CASSLAGRGSEKLFF
DNA: TGTGCCAGCAGCTTAGCGGGCAGGGGGAGTGAAAAACTGTTTTTT
size: NA
V: TRBV7-9
D: TRBD1
J: TRBJ1-4

CDR3: CSATTGSASGANVLTF
DNA: TGCAGCGCTACGACAGGTTCCGCCTCTGGGGCCAACGTCCTGACTTTC
size: NA
V: TRBV29-1
D: NA
J: TRBJ2-6

CDR3: CAISEELMFSYNEQFF
DNA: TGTGCCATCAGTGAGGAGTTGATGTTTTCCTACAATGAGCAGTTCTTC
size: few
V: TRBV6-1
D: NA
J: TRBJ2-1

CDR3: CASSQTGQGYEQYF
DNA: TGTGCCAGCAGCCAGACGGGACAGGGCTACGAGCAGTACTTC
size: NA
V: TRBV7-2
D: TRBD1
J: TRBJ2-7

CDR3: CASSPGPSSGNTIYF
DNA: TGTGCCAGCAGCCCCGGGCCGTCCTCTGGAAACACCATATATTTT
size: few
V: TRBV7-2
D: NA
J: TRBJ1-3

CDR3: CAWSLTGANVLTF
DNA: TGTGCCTGGAGCCTCACTGGGGCCAACGTCCTGACTTTC
size: few
V: TRBV30
D: NA
J: TRBJ2-6

CDR3: CASSWGPGANEQYF
DNA: TGTGCCAGCAGTTGGGGGCCGGGAGCAAACGAGCAGTACTTC
size: many
V: TRBV5-5
D: NA
J: TRBJ2-7

CDR3: CASSDAGQLYGYTF
DNA: TGTGCCAGCAGCGACGCGGGACAGCTCTATGGCTACACCTTC
size: few
V: TRBV5-6
D: TRBD1
J: TRBJ1-2

CDR3: CSATDRFIQYF
DNA: TGCAGTGCTACTGACAGGTTCATTCAGTACTTC
size: NA
V: TRBV20-1
D: NA
J: TRBJ2-4

CDR3: CASNKHVRNEQFF
DNA: TGTGCCAGCAACAAACACGTCAGGAATGAGCAGTTCTTC
size: few
V: TRBV7-2
D: NA
J: TRBJ2-1

CDR3: CSGEPLDSSGANVLTF
DNA: TGCAGCGGTGAACCCTTGGACAGCTCTGGGGCCAACGTCCTGACTTTC
size: NA
V: TRBV29-1
D: NA
J: TRBJ2-6

CDR3: CASSQALLDRNEKLFF
DNA: TGCGCCAGCAGCCAAGCACTCCTGGACCGTAATGAAAAACTGTTTTTT
size: NA
V: TRBV4-3
D: NA
J: TRBJ1-4

CDR3: CASNTLTGPMAQYF
DNA: TGCGCCAGCAACACCCTGACAGGCCCAATGGCCCAGTACTTC
size: NA
V: TRBV5-1
D: NA
J: TRBJ2-5

CDR3: CASSHRTGTRDADTQYF
DNA: TGTGCCAGCAGCCATAGAACCGGGACCCGGGATGCAGATACGCAGTATTTT
size: NA
V: TRBV14
D: NA
J: TRBJ2-3

CDR3: CASSTRPGTGKPDTQYF
DNA: TGTGCCAGTAGTACCCGCCCCGGGACAGGGAAACCAGATACGCAGTATTTT
size: few
V: TRBV19
D: TRBD1
J: TRBJ2-3

CDR3: CAWSLAGGYGYTF
DNA: TGTGCCTGGAGTCTGGCAGGGGGCTATGGCTACACCTTC
size: few
V: TRBV30
D: TRBD1
J: TRBJ1-2

CDR3: CASSGQTGTGQFF
DNA: TGTGCCAGCAGCGGACAGACCGGGACAGGTCAGTTCTTC
size: NA
V: TRBV9
D: TRBD1
J: TRBJ2-1

CDR3: CASSLMGEGTDTQYF
DNA: TGTGCCAGCAGCTTAATGGGGGAGGGAACAGATACGCAGTATTTT
size: NA
V: TRBV7-2
D: TRBD2
J: TRBJ2-3

CDR3: CASSVAPLAGGVDTQYF
DNA: TGTGCCAGCAGCGTAGCGCCTCTAGCGGGAGGGGTAGATACGCAGTATTTT
size: NA
V: TRBV9
D: TRBD2
J: TRBJ2-3

CDR3: CSVGGISGNTIYF
DNA: TGCAGCGTTGGAGGGATCTCTGGAAACACCATATATTTT
size: NA
V: TRBV29-1
D: NA
J: TRBJ1-3

CDR3: CASSQVGSRAEQYF
DNA: TGTGCCAGCAGCCAAGTCGGATCTAGGGCCGAGCAGTACTTC
size: NA
V: TRBV4-2
D: NA
J: TRBJ2-7

CDR3: CASSLALTTYNEQFF
DNA: TGTGCCAGCAGCTTAGCGCTGACTACCTACAATGAGCAGTTCTTC
size: many
V: TRBV7-9
D: NA
J: TRBJ2-1

CDR3: CASSTGTSWGETQYF
DNA: TGTGCCAGCAGCACCGGGACCTCGTGGGGAGAGACCCAGTACTTC
size: NA
V: TRBV7-9
D: NA
J: TRBJ2-5

CDR3: CASSPGTGGDISYNEQFF
DNA: TGTGCCAGCAGCCCCGGGACAGGGGGCGATATATCCTACAATGAGCAGTTCTTC
size: NA
V: TRBV5-4
D: TRBD1
J: TRBJ2-1

CDR3: CASRGGSAPQRLGEQFF
DNA: TGTGCCTCCCGAGGTGGTAGCGCACCCCAACGCCTGGGTGAGCAGTTCTTC
size: few
V: TRBV10-3
D: NA
J: TRBJ2-1